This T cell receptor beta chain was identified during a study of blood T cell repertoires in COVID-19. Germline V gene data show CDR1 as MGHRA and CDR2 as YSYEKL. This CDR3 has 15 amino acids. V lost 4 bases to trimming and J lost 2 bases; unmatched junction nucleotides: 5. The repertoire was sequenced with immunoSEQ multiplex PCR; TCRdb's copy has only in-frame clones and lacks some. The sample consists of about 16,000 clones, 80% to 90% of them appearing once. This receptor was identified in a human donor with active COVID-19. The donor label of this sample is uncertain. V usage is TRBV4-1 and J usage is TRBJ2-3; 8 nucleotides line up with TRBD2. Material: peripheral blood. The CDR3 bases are TGCGCCAGCAGCCGCCGCGGGGGGATCACAGATACGCAGTATTTT. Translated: CASSRRGGITDTQYF.